The 21 T cell receptor beta chains given below trace back to one sample, sequenced in a study of CD8 T cells in Susac syndrome. RNA amounts of about 0.45 to 1 ug underwent reverse transcription with random hexamers. In TCRdb, the immunoSEQ multiplex PCR reads were re-called with MiXCR into one record per CDR3 protein. Of some 26,000 distinct CDR3 sequences listed, 85% to 95% were seen once; the top ten hold 0.25% to 0.3%. The sample consisted of CD8+ T cells from PBMCs. All receptors come from a human donor in good health.

The DNA for the CDR3 is TGTGCCAGCAGCCCCCCTAGCTCCTACAATGAGCAGTTCTTC. This gives the protein CASSPPSSYNEQFF. The gene calls are TRBV7-8 and TRBJ2-1; D is unclear. CDR3 length: 14 amino acids. Germline V gene sequence: CDR1 SGHVS, CDR2 FQNEAQ. Trimming stripped 5 bases from V and 0 bases from J, with 8 bases between.

The chain is built from TRBV7-8 and TRBJ2-1, with 8 bases fitting TRBD1. CDR1 is SGHVS, CDR2 FQNEAQ, per germline. J gave up 0 bases and V 5 bases, and 3 bases lay outside the gene matches. This CDR3 is built from 15 residues. DNA of the CDR3: TGTGCCAGCAGCCATGACAGGGGCTCCTACAATGAGCAGTTCTTC. Its translation: CASSHDRGSYNEQFF.

The rearrangement links TRBV7-8 to TRBJ1-5; D perhaps matches TRBD1 (6 bases). The CDR3 length is 19 residues. Germline CDR1 and CDR2: SGHVS and FQNEAQ. V was cut by 5 bases and J by 0 bases, with 23 bases left in between. CDR3 bases: TGTGCCAGCAGCATTCTGACAGGAGAGGAAGCGTATAGCAATCAGCCCCAGCATTTT. It is translated as CASSILTGEEAYSNQPQHF. Together with reference TRBV7-8 and TRBJ1-5, the CDR3 gives the full variable domain: GAGVSQSPRYKVAKRGQDVALRCDPISGHVSLFWYQQALGQGPEFLTYFQNEAQLDKSGLPSDRFFAERPEGSVSTLKIQRTQQEDSAVYLCASSILTGEEAYSNQPQHFGDGTRLSIL.

The chain couples TRBV4-3 to TRBJ1-2; D gene unclear. Germline assignment: CDR1 LGHNA and CDR2 YSLEER. Trimming stripped 0 bases from V and 8 bases from J, with 16 bases between. CDR3 length: 15 amino acids. In nucleotides, the CDR3 is TGCGCCAGCAGCCAAGATTACCGAGGCGGGCTCGGCTACACCTTC. As protein: CASSQDYRGGLGYTF.

V gene TRBV6-5 combines with J gene TRBJ2-3; 12 positions match TRBD1. The CDR3 extends over 15 amino acids. Germline V gives CDR1 MNHEY, CDR2 SVGAGI. The J segment lost 4 bases and the V segment lost 2 bases, leaving 1 base of the junction unmatched. CDR3 sequence reads: CASSYGTGGSDTQYF. The CDR3 nucleotides read TGTGCCAGCAGTTACGGGACAGGGGGCTCAGATACGCAGTATTTT.

CDR3 coding DNA: TGTGCCAGCAGTGATCAGCTGGGTGGAAACACCATATATTTT. Translating it yields CASSDQLGGNTIYF. The J gene is TRBJ1-3, the V gene TRBV2, with no clear D. The CDR3 runs to 14 residues. The germline V gene encodes CDR1 SNHLY and CDR2 FYNNEI. V was trimmed by 3 bases and J by 3 bases, leaving 9 bases between them.

The chain employs TRBV5-4 and TRBJ2-2; D perhaps matches TRBD2 (6 bases). Germline CDR1 and CDR2: SGHNT and YYREEE (reference sequence). The CDR3 extends over 16 amino acids. The germline V and J ends were trimmed by 3 bases and 1 base, with 13 bases remaining between them. CDR3 nucleotides: TGTGCCAGCAGCTCTAGGGACTGGGGGAACACCGGGGAGCTGTTTTTT. Residues: CASSSRDWGNTGELFF.

The chain carries TRBV4-3 and TRBJ2-7; D unclear. Deletions cut 0 bases from V and 3 bases from J, with 6 bases between. From germline, CDR1 is LGHNA and CDR2 YSLEER. The CDR3 length is 13 residues. The CDR3 DNA is TGCGCCAGCAGCCAAGATCACAGCTACGAGCAGTACTTC. Translating it yields CASSQDHSYEQYF.

The J gene is TRBJ2-4, the V gene TRBV7-9, with 7 bases that match TRBD1. The junction had 7 bases not matched to a gene; V was cut back by 5 bases and J by 0 bases. The CDR3 has 16 residues. CDR1 is SEHNR and CDR2 is FQNEAQ in the germline V gene (reference sequence). CDR3 coding DNA: TGTGCCAGCAGCACCCGGGACAGTCTAGCCAAAAACATTCAGTACTTC. The encoded protein is CASSTRDSLAKNIQYF.

The J gene is TRBJ1-3, the V gene TRBV12-3 or TRBV12-4, with 8 bases fitting TRBD1. The trim removed 6 bases at V and 3 bases at J, leaving 1 base unmatched. The CDR3 has 13 amino acids. The chain's CDR3 is CASRGTGGNTIYF. The CDR3 nucleotides are TGTGCCAGCAGAGGGACAGGTGGAAACACCATATATTTT.

A single count supports this clonotype. The chain has TRBV6-4 and TRBJ2-6; D not certain. CDR3 length: 16 residues. The germline V gene encodes CDR1 MRHNA and CDR2 SNTAGT. V was trimmed by 0 bases and J by 5 bases, leaving 11 bases between them. The DNA of the CDR3 is TGTGCCAGCAGTGACTCTACGGTACAAAGGGCCAACGTCCTGACTTTC. Amino acids: CASSDSTVQRANVLTF.

The chain recombines TRBV6-5 with TRBJ2-2, with D hard to call. This CDR3 has 15 amino acids. The germline V gene encodes CDR1 MNHEY and CDR2 SVGAGI. V lost 0 bases to trimming and J lost 8 bases, with 13 bases between them. Written as DNA, the CDR3 is TGTGCCAGCAGTTACTCTACTACTGTCGGGGGGGAGCTGTTTTTT. Translating gives CASSYSTTVGGELFF.

The chain is built from TRBV13 and TRBJ2-7; 10 bases are shared with TRBD1. V trimming: 5 bases; J trimming: 5 bases; junction bases outside the gene matches: 6. The V gene's germline CDR1 is PRHDT and CDR2 FYEKMQ (reference sequence). The CDR3 has 14 residues. The CDR3 is CASSTGQGYNEQYF. As DNA, the CDR3 is TGTGCCAGCAGCACGGGACAGGGGTATAACGAGCAGTACTTC. The full variable domain, with the rest looked up from reference TRBV13 and TRBJ2-7, is AAGVIQSPRHLIKEKRETATLKCYPIPRHDTVYWYQQGPGQDPQFLISFYEKMQSDKGSIPDRFSAQQFSDYHSELNMSSLELGDSALYFCASSTGQGYNEQYFGPGTRLTVT.

The chain links TRBV29-1 to TRBJ2-7; D might be TRBD1 or TRBD2, each matching 5 bases. In germline, CDR1 is SQVTM, CDR2 ANQGSEA. Trimming left V 6 bases short and J 1 base short, with 16 bases between. The CDR3 consists of 14 residues. The CDR3 DNA sequence: TGCAGCGTCGCCGGGGCAGGCATATCCTACGAGCAGTACTTC. This encodes CSVAGAGISYEQYF.

The chain couples TRBV6-2 or TRBV6-3 to TRBJ2-5; maybe TRBD1 (6 bases). Germline values: CDR1 MNHEY, CDR2 SVGEGT. The CDR3 totals 15 residues. V was cut by 5 bases and J by 0 bases, with 13 bases left in between. The CDR3 nucleotides are TGTGCCAGCAGTCTTCGGACAGTGTACCAAGAGACCCAGTACTTC. Amino acid sequence: CASSLRTVYQETQYF.

The V call is TRBV9, the J call TRBJ1-2; D is uncertain. Trimming shortened V by 3 bases and J by 1 base, and 7 bases separated the two germline ends. Germline V gene data show CDR1 as SGDLS and CDR2 as YYNGEE. This CDR3 has 13 amino acids. CDR3 residues: CASSAGNNYGYTF. The CDR3 DNA is TGTGCCAGCAGCGCGGGGAATAACTATGGCTACACCTTC.

This clonotype was recorded once. Germline and junction disagree at one end, which may indicate a read error. The V call is TRBV7-2, the J call TRBJ2-6, with 7 bases aligning to TRBD1. CDR1 and CDR2 from the germline V gene are SGHTA and FQGNSA. The CDR3 has 15 amino acids. The chain's CDR3 is CASSLEGAGANVLTF. DNA for the CDR3: TGTGCCAGCAGCTTAGAGGGGGCTGGAGCCAACGTCCTGACTTTC.

The J gene is TRBJ1-2, the V gene TRBV6-2 or TRBV6-3; D unresolved. The CDR3 covers 14 residues. Trimming took off 5 bases at V and 5 bases at J, with 15 bases between the two ends. Germline-derived CDR1 and CDR2 are MNHEY and SVGEGT. The CDR3 bases are TGTGCCAGCAGTCCCAGGACGGAGCGTTATGGCTACACCTTC. This sequence encodes CASSPRTERYGYTF.

CDR3: CASSLGEGGVGETQYF. CDR3 in DNA: TGTGCCAGCAGCCTCGGTGAGGGGGGGGTCGGTGAGACCCAGTACTTC. The chain carries TRBV11-3 and TRBJ2-5; possibly TRBD2 for D (7 bases). Between the trimmed V and J ends, which lost 5 bases and 5 bases, there was a span of 21 bases. CDR3 length equals 16 residues. Germline V gene lookup returns CDR1 SGHNT and CDR2 YENEEA.

The CDR3 loop is CATRRATDEAFF. CDR3 bases: TGTGCCACGCGCCGGGCGACCGATGAAGCTTTCTTT. J is TRBJ1-1 and V is TRBV10-3; D gene ambiguous. The CDR3 spans 12 residues. Germline lookup yields CDR1 ENHRY and CDR2 SYGVKD. V was pared by 10 bases and J by 7 bases, with 16 bases between.

The CDR3 DNA reads TGTGCCAGCAGTGAAAGTTTGTTGCCGGAGACTCTCCCCCTCGAGCAGTACTTC. This encodes CASSESLLPETLPLEQYF. The chain uses TRBV2 and TRBJ2-7, with D unresolved. This CDR3 spans 18 amino acids. The V gene lost 2 bases and the J gene lost 6 bases, with 26 bases spanning the gap. Germline values: CDR1 SNHLY, CDR2 FYNNEI.